The 25 T cell receptor beta chains presented below share a single source sample, sequenced in a study of cytomegalovirus exposure and HLA in healthy donors. Primers for the PCR totalled 60 Vbeta and 13 Jbeta. The protocol was immunoSEQ multiplex PCR, while the TCRdb copy is restricted to in-frame clones and leaves out a portion. The sample has 85,000 to 120,000 clones, less than 85% seen once. The specimen was PBMCs. These receptors came from a man between 60 and 75 years old in good health and CMV-seronegative.

V and J are TRBV5-8 and TRBJ1-2; TRBD1 might be the D (6 bases). V gave up 0 bases and J gave up 3 bases, with 9 bases separating them. The CDR3 length is 14 residues. Per germline, CDR1 SGHTS and CDR2 YDEGEE. The CDR3: CASSLGRGDYGYTF. The CDR3 nucleotides read TGTGCCAGCAGCTTGGGCAGGGGAGACTATGGCTACACCTTC.

The chain joins TRBV7-9 to TRBJ2-2; a possible D gene is TRBD2 (7 bases). V was cut by 5 bases and J by 0 bases, with 16 bases left in between. Germline V gene lookup returns CDR1 SEHNR and CDR2 FQNEAQ (reference sequence). The CDR3 length is 17 residues. The chain's CDR3 is CASSRKGGDANTGELFF. For the CDR3, the DNA is TGTGCCAGCAGCAGGAAGGGGGGGGACGCGAACACCGGGGAGCTGTTTTTT.

There are a few counts of this clone. The chain carries TRBV5-5 and TRBJ1-5; no clear D gene. With 4 bases removed from V and 5 bases from J, the gap between germline ends came to 16 bases. Germline CDR1 and CDR2: SGHKS and YYEKEE (reference sequence). The CDR3 extends over 15 amino acids. The CDR3 spells CASSLGLVRDQPQHF. The CDR3 DNA follows: TGTGCCAGCAGCCTGGGGTTGGTGAGGGATCAGCCCCAGCATTTT.

This clone was observed a handful of times. This rearrangement joins TRBV5-1 to TRBJ2-1; D gene uncertain. CDR3 length equals 15 residues. The germline V gene has CDR1 SGHRS and CDR2 YFSETQ. V dropped 4 bases and J dropped 0 bases, with 11 bases sitting between them. In nucleotides, the CDR3 is TGCGCCAGCAGCGCGGCCCTCAGCTCCTACAATGAGCAGTTCTTC. It encodes CASSAALSSYNEQFF. Full variable domain (missing parts from reference TRBV5-1 and TRBJ2-1): KAGVTQTPRYLIKTRGQQVTLSCSPISGHRSVSWYQQTPGQGLQFLFEYFSETQRNKGNFPGRFSGRQFSNSRSEMNVSTLELGDSALYLCASSAALSSYNEQFFGPGTRLTVL.

This clone was recorded a few times. J is TRBJ2-5 and V is TRBV4-1; TRBD1 is a possible D gene (5 bases). Trimming removed 5 bases from V and 5 bases from J, with 15 bases in between. The CDR3 spans 14 residues. Germline V gives CDR1 MGHRA, CDR2 YSYEKL. The CDR3 spells CASSYQGYSETQYF. In DNA form, the CDR3 reads TGCGCCAGCAGCTATCAGGGATACTCTGAGACCCAGTACTTC.

This chain joins TRBV30 and TRBJ2-5; TRBD2 agrees at 7 bases. CDR3 size: 13 residues. Germline CDR1 and CDR2: GTSNPN and SVGIG (reference sequence). V lost 8 bases to trimming and J lost 5 bases; unmatched junction nucleotides: 11. The CDR3 sequence: CAGSGGPRETQYF. For the CDR3, the DNA is TGTGCCGGTTCGGGGGGACCTAGGGAGACCCAGTACTTC.

V gene TRBV2 combines with J gene TRBJ1-2; D ambiguous. V lost 4 bases and J lost 2, with 8 bases in between. This CDR3 comprises 13 residues. Germline loops: CDR1 SNHLY, CDR2 FYNNEI. The CDR3 nucleotides are TGTGCCAGCAGTGGGAGGGTAAACTATGGCTACACCTTC. Encoded protein: CASSGRVNYGYTF.

Of note for this clone: One junction end disagrees with the germline gene, perhaps due to a read error. Within the sample, other DNA sequences also encode this same CDR3. V and J are TRBV10-3 and TRBJ1-2; D may be TRBD1 (6 bases). CDR3 length: 12 residues. Germline assignment: CDR1 ENHRY and CDR2 SYGVKD. This chain's CDR3 is CAIMGAGKGYTF. Here the CDR3 DNA reads TGCGCCATCATGGGGGCAGGAAAAGGCTACACCTTC.

This chain joins TRBV5-1 and TRBJ2-5, with 8 bases identical to TRBD2. CDR3 length equals 14 residues. V was clipped by 7 bases and J by 5 bases; unmatched bases: 10. The germline V gene encodes CDR1 SGHRS and CDR2 YFSETQ. CDR3 sequence: CASSLTAGAETQYF. CDR3 DNA sequence: TGCGCCAGCTCTCTTACAGCGGGGGCTGAGACCCAGTACTTC.

This clone has only a few counts. V usage is TRBV5-1 and J usage is TRBJ2-2; 10 bases match TRBD1. The CDR3 consists of 15 residues. Trimming removed 2 bases from V and 5 bases from J; junction bases left unmatched: 3. The V gene's germline CDR1 is SGHRS and CDR2 YFSETQ. CDR3 coding DNA: TGCGCCAGCAGCTTCGGACAGGGGGTGACCGGGGAGCTGTTTTTT. It is translated as CASSFGQGVTGELFF.

This chain uses TRBV30 with TRBJ1-3, with a weak D call TRBD1 (5 bases). Deletions cut 5 bases from V and 4 bases from J, with 15 bases between. CDR3 length: 14 amino acids. Germline loops: CDR1 GTSNPN, CDR2 SVGIG (reference sequence). CDR3 DNA: TGTGCCTGGTTCGACAGTATAACCGGAAACACCATATATTTT. The encoded protein is CAWFDSITGNTIYF.

This chain connects TRBV5-6 to TRBJ1-2, with 7 bases that match TRBD1. Trimming at V came to 0 bases and at J to 8 bases, leaving 7 bases not matched to a gene. CDR3 size: 14 residues. CDR1 is SGHDT and CDR2 is YYEEEE in the germline V gene. The DNA for the CDR3 is TGTGCCAGCAGCTTGGCGGAGGGGGCGCCCGGCTACACCTTC. Its translation: CASSLAEGAPGYTF.

The chain links TRBV18 to TRBJ2-2; a weak D match, TRBD1 (5 bases). V was clipped by 4 bases and J by 0 bases, with 9 bases between them. CDR1 and CDR2 (germline): KGHSH, LQKENI. The CDR3 consists of 15 residues. The CDR3 loop reads CASSLRTPNTGELFF. CDR3 coding DNA: TGTGCCAGCTCACTCCGGACACCGAACACCGGGGAGCTGTTTTTT.

This clone came up once. The chain uses TRBV19 and TRBJ2-2; 7 nucleotides align to TRBD1. J was trimmed by 1 base and V by 4 bases; bases with no gene match: 0. The CDR3 totals 14 residues. The germline V gene encodes CDR1 LNHDA and CDR2 SQIVND (reference sequence). CDR3 amino acids: CASSRTGNTGELFF. CDR3 DNA sequence: TGTGCCAGTAGTAGGACAGGGAACACCGGGGAGCTGTTTTTT.

J is TRBJ1-1 and V is TRBV5-1, with D unclear. Germline V gene lookup returns CDR1 SGHRS and CDR2 YFSETQ. This CDR3 region has 14 residues. V gave up 4 bases and J gave up 4 bases, with 14 bases separating them. The CDR3 is CASSTNTRGTEAFF. CDR3 nucleotide sequence: TGCGCCAGCAGCACGAATACCCGGGGCACTGAAGCTTTCTTT.

The chain carries TRBV7-2 and TRBJ1-5; D remains unclear. Germline V CDR1 and CDR2: SGHTA, FQGNSA. The ends were cut back, 1 base at V and 1 base at J, with 8 bases in the middle. This CDR3 has 15 residues. CDR3 coding DNA: TGTGCCAGCAGCTTAGACAGAAGAAGCAATCAGCCCCAGCATTTT. Translation: CASSLDRRSNQPQHF.

The rearrangement uses TRBV5-1 and TRBJ1-4; 9 positions match TRBD1. This CDR3 comprises 14 residues. In germline, CDR1 is SGHRS, CDR2 YFSETQ. The junction had 3 bases not matched to a gene; V was cut back by 5 bases and J by 4 bases. This CDR3 is CASSRDRDNEKLFF. The CDR3 nucleotides are TGCGCCAGCAGTCGGGACAGGGATAATGAAAAACTGTTTTTT.

The rearrangement uses TRBV9 and TRBJ2-1; 12 bases agree with TRBD2. The CDR3 covers 14 residues. V was clipped by 3 bases and J by 9 bases; unmatched bases: 4. Per germline, CDR1 SGDLS and CDR2 YYNGEE. CDR3 nucleotide sequence: TGTGCCAGCAGCGCCCGGACTAGCGGGGCTGAGCAGTTCTTC. This translates into CASSARTSGAEQFF.

In DNA, the CDR3 is TGTGCCAGCAGCCCCCGGACTAGCGGGGGGCGTAATGAGCAGTTCTTC. It specifies CASSPRTSGGRNEQFF. The rearrangement links TRBV13 to TRBJ2-1; 14 bases are a match to TRBD2. The CDR3 has 16 amino acids. Germline V gene lookup returns CDR1 PRHDT and CDR2 FYEKMQ (reference sequence). Trimming took 5 bases from V and 7 from J; bases not matched to a gene: 7.

About this clone itself: This sample also contains other DNA sequences that code for the same CDR3. V usage is TRBV18 and J usage is TRBJ1-4, with D possibly TRBD1 on 5 matching bases. The V gene's germline CDR1 is KGHSH and CDR2 LQKENI. This CDR3 region has 14 residues. V lost 1 base and J lost 5, with 8 bases in between. CDR3 coding DNA: TGTGCCAGCTCACCACGTGGGGCAAATGAAAAACTGTTTTTT. Protein product: CASSPRGANEKLFF. Looking up the rest from reference TRBV18 and TRBJ1-4 gives the full variable domain: NAGVMQNPRHLVRRRGQEARLRCSPMKGHSHVYWYRQLPEEGLKFMVYLQKENIIDESGMPKERFSAEFPKEGPSILRIQQVVRGDSAAYFCASSPRGANEKLFFGSGTQLSVL.

This clone was found once. The chain combines TRBV5-4 with TRBJ2-4; TRBD1 matches 8 bases. J gave up 2 bases and V 4 bases, and 5 bases lay outside the gene matches. The CDR3 runs 15 residues. CDR1 is SGHNT, CDR2 YYREEE, per germline (reference sequence). The CDR3, as DNA: TGTGCCAGCAGCATCCGGACAGGGCCCAAAAACATTCAGTACTTC. It codes for CASSIRTGPKNIQYF.

The chain is built from TRBV5-1 and TRBJ1-2, with a possible D match to TRBD1 (6 bases). Germline V gene data show CDR1 as SGHRS and CDR2 as YFSETQ. The CDR3 is made up of 15 amino acids. V was cut by 4 bases and J by 1 base, with 14 bases left in between. The CDR3 nucleotides are TGCGCCAGCAGCCCGGACAGTTCGGGTAACTATGGCTACACCTTC. Its protein is CASSPDSSGNYGYTF.

The rearrangement links TRBV18 to TRBJ1-4; D unresolved. Germline V gives CDR1 KGHSH, CDR2 LQKENI. The CDR3 has 15 residues. The V gene lost 2 bases and the J gene lost 4 bases, with 11 bases spanning the gap. For the CDR3, the DNA is TGTGCCAGCTCACCATTCTACAGCCTTAATGAAAAACTGTTTTTT. Its translation is CASSPFYSLNEKLFF.

The J gene is TRBJ1-2, the V gene TRBV27; 10 nucleotides align to TRBD1. CDR1 MNHEY and CDR2 SMNVEV come from the germline V gene (reference sequence). Trimming at V came to 6 bases and at J to 5 bases, leaving 15 bases not matched to a gene. This CDR3 contains 17 residues. This CDR3 reads CASSPTGGALDWYGYTF. For the CDR3, the DNA is TGTGCCAGCAGCCCGACAGGGGGCGCATTAGATTGGTATGGCTACACCTTC.

V and J are TRBV5-1 and TRBJ1-1; 11 bases map to TRBD1. CDR1 SGHRS and CDR2 YFSETQ come from the germline V gene. The CDR3 totals 18 residues. The trim removed 4 bases at V and 4 bases at J, leaving 15 bases unmatched. CDR3 DNA: TGCGCCAGCAGCCCCCGACCCGGGACAGGGGGGGTGGGCACTGAAGCTTTCTTT. It codes for CASSPRPGTGGVGTEAFF.